This T cell receptor (beta chain) was identified in a study of vaccination effects on CD4 cells after COVID-19. Study at large: Vaccination of participants consisted of two doses of either the BNT162b2 or mRNA-1273 vaccine.

CDR1 SQVTM and CDR2 ANQGSEA come from the germline V gene. CDR3 length: 13 residues. Trimming at V came to 7 bases and at J to 10 bases, leaving 10 bases not matched to a gene. Method: immunoSEQ multiplex PCR; TCRdb's copy keeps in-frame clones and lacks some. The sample lists 22,000 or so clones, 75% to 85% occurring once. This clone was counted a few times. The antigen remains undetermined. Sequencing was preceded by expansion of antigen-specific CD4+ T cells with viral peptide pools in the ViraFEST assay. Subsequent to about 10 days of culture, CD4+ T cells were isolated. The person's infection with SARS-CoV-2, confirmed by PCR, took place between March and December 2020. Half the medium was replaced with IL-2 medium on days 3 and 7.

The chain joins TRBV29-1 to TRBJ1-3; TRBD1 aligns across 10 bases. The TCR sequence derives from a human donor who had a prior SARS-CoV-2 infection. This specimen consisted of CD4+ T cells from PBMCs cultured with a peptide pool, obtained before COVID-19 vaccination. CDR3 protein: CSALDRGQRTIYF. In DNA, the CDR3 is TGCAGCGCCCTCGACAGGGGGCAAAGGACCATATATTTT.